Each of the 26 T cell receptor beta chains below was sequenced from the same sample in a study of T cell repertoires in cytomegalovirus infection. TCRdb analysed the reads with MiXCR anew, one entry per CDR3 protein. Of hundreds of thousands of distinct CDR3 sequences in the sample, under 55% were seen once. Their specific antigens are unknown. Sequences were derived from cultured PBMCs, sampled from culture after CMV antigen stimulation. These receptors were obtained from a human donor in good health (CMV status not recorded). Some clones in this sample may be carry-over from other donors' samples.

This sequence joins TRBV28 and TRBJ2-3; TRBD2 matches at 16 bases. CDR3 length: 20 amino acids. J gave up 5 bases and V 8 bases, and 19 bases lay outside the gene matches. Germline loops: CDR1 MDHEN, CDR2 SYDVKM. CDR3 sequence reads: CASGTLTGTSGGAEGDTQYF. The CDR3 nucleotides read TGTGCCAGCGGAACACTAACTGGGACTAGCGGGGGGGCGGAGGGAGATACGCAGTATTTT.

The chain is built from TRBV7-2 and TRBJ2-7; 7 nucleotides match TRBD2. Germline V gene sequence: CDR1 SGHTA, CDR2 FQGNSA. Trimming took 1 base from V and 4 from J; bases not matched to a gene: 7. The CDR3 covers 15 residues. The DNA of the CDR3 is TGTGCCAGCAGCTTAGACGGGGGGTCAAGTTACGAGCAGTACTTC. Amino acid sequence: CASSLDGGSSYEQYF.

The rearrangement links TRBV7-4 to TRBJ1-2, with D possibly matching TRBD1 (5 bases). The CDR3 totals 19 residues. Trimming removed 5 bases from V and 1 base from J, with 26 bases in between. The V gene's germline CDR1 is SGHVT and CDR2 SQSDAQ. The CDR3 region is CASSPRGRQQEDLNYGYTF. CDR3 coding DNA: TGTGCCAGCAGCCCCCGAGGGCGTCAACAGGAGGATCTTAACTATGGCTACACCTTC.

The chain recombines TRBV12-3 or TRBV12-4 with TRBJ2-1; unclear D gene. This CDR3 has 14 residues. V gave up 3 bases and J gave up 4 bases, with 10 bases separating them. CDR3 DNA: TGTGCCAGCAGTTTTGGAAAAAAGTACAATGAGCAGTTCTTC. Translated: CASSFGKKYNEQFF.

This clonotype was picked up a small number of times. The V call is TRBV7-3, the J call TRBJ1-4; D gene unclear. V lost 7 bases to trimming and J lost 8 bases, with 14 bases between them. Germline CDR1 reads SGHTA; CDR2 reads FQGTGA. This CDR3 contains 13 residues. The CDR3 loop is CASTSPQFEKLFF. As DNA, the CDR3 is TGTGCCAGCACCTCCCCCCAATTCGAAAAACTGTTTTTT.

The V gene is TRBV20-1, the J gene TRBJ2-1; D is perhaps TRBD1 (6 bases). The V end lost 8 bases, the J end lost 9 bases, and 14 bases lay between the germline ends. CDR1 is DFQATT and CDR2 is SNEGSKA in the germline V gene (reference sequence). The CDR3 has 11 amino acids. The CDR3, as DNA: TGCAGTCCCGGGACACCGGTTGAGCAGTTCTTC. Residues: CSPGTPVEQFF.

This clonotype showed up just a few times. The chain joins TRBV7-2 to TRBJ1-2; 7 bases agree with TRBD1. Trimming cost V 1 base and J 7 bases; bases outside gene matches: 9. CDR1 SGHTA and CDR2 FQGNSA come from the germline V gene. This CDR3 comprises 15 residues. CDR3 sequence reads: CASSLEGGNPGGYTF. The CDR3 nucleotides read TGTGCCAGCAGCTTAGAAGGGGGCAACCCCGGTGGCTACACCTTC.

The chain is built from TRBV6-6 and TRBJ2-3; a weak D match, TRBD2 (6 bases). Per the germline V gene, CDR1 is MNHNY and CDR2 is SVGAGI (reference sequence). There are 16 residues in the CDR3. The V end lost 2 bases, the J end lost 3 bases, and 15 bases lay between the germline ends. This CDR3 reads CASSYRGWAQTDTQYF. Written as DNA, the CDR3 is TGTGCCAGCAGTTACCGGGGGTGGGCCCAAACAGATACGCAGTATTTT.

The chain links TRBV10-1 to TRBJ2-3; TRBD1 or TRBD2 may be the D gene (7 bases each). Per the germline V gene, CDR1 is WNHNN and CDR2 is SYGVQD (reference sequence). CDR3 length: 16 residues. V was shortened by 4 bases and J by 10 bases, with 24 bases between the two germline ends. CDR3 protein: CASSGDSRDYRLAQYF. For the CDR3, the DNA is TGCGCCAGCAGTGGGGACAGCCGGGACTACAGATTGGCGCAGTATTTT.

This rearrangement joins TRBV11-2 to TRBJ1-2; a weak D match, TRBD1 (5 bases). CDR3 length equals 15 residues. The germline CDR1 and CDR2 sequences are SGHAT and FQNNGV. Deletions cut 5 bases from V and 3 bases from J, with 16 bases between. CDR3 DNA sequence: TGTGCCAGCAGCCCACAGCCGGGGGACGACTATGGCTACACCTTC. Its translation: CASSPQPGDDYGYTF.

The chain is built from TRBV19 and TRBJ2-3; D is possibly TRBD2 (6 bases). The CDR3 extends over 15 amino acids. The germline V gene has CDR1 LNHDA and CDR2 SQIVND (reference sequence). V lost 4 bases to trimming and J lost 2 bases, with 13 bases between them. The CDR3 coding sequence is TGTGCCAGTAGTACTTCGGGACTCTACACAGATACGCAGTATTTT. This translates into CASSTSGLYTDTQYF. The variable domain in full, with the rest retrieved from reference TRBV19 and TRBJ2-3, is DGGITQSPKYLFRKEGQNVTLSCEQNLNHDAMYWYRQDPGQGLRLIYYSQIVNDFQKGDIAEGYSVSREKKESFPLTVTSAQKNPTAFYLCASSTSGLYTDTQYFGPGTRLTVL.

This chain links TRBV20-1 with TRBJ2-7; D may be TRBD1 (5 bases). Germline V gene sequence: CDR1 DFQATT, CDR2 SNEGSKA (reference sequence). Trimming removed 3 bases from V and 6 bases from J, with 9 bases in between. This CDR3 is 11 amino acids long. CDR3: CSASWGAEQYF. The CDR3 bases are TGCAGTGCTAGTTGGGGCGCCGAGCAGTACTTC.

This clonotype turned up a few times. The chain joins TRBV7-2 to TRBJ2-7, with 8 bases matching TRBD1. The CDR3 is made up of 15 amino acids. CDR1 and CDR2 from the germline V gene are SGHTA and FQGNSA. Trimming cost V 5 bases and J 4 bases; bases outside gene matches: 10. The CDR3 reads CASSLRYGTGYEQYF. In nucleotides, the CDR3 is TGTGCCAGCAGCCTCCGTTACGGGACAGGTTACGAGCAGTACTTC.

This chain uses TRBV7-2 with TRBJ2-5; the D gene is possibly TRBD2 (7 bases). CDR3 size: 18 residues. V was pared by 2 bases and J by 1 base, with 20 bases between. Looked up from germline, CDR1 is SGHTA and CDR2 is FQGNSA. CDR3 sequence reads: CASSLMGGAWTPQETQYF. The CDR3 DNA sequence: TGTGCCAGCAGCTTAATGGGGGGGGCTTGGACCCCCCAAGAGACCCAGTACTTC.

This chain joins TRBV6-6 and TRBJ1-1; 7 nucleotides match TRBD1. Germline loops: CDR1 MNHNY, CDR2 SVGAGI (reference sequence). V lost 2 bases, J lost 2 bases, and 5 bases stayed unmatched. The CDR3 extends over 15 amino acids. CDR3 coding DNA: TGTGCCAGCAGTTACCCAGGGGGAGAAAACACTGAAGCTTTCTTT. This encodes CASSYPGGENTEAFF.

This chain's CDR3 is CASSSKGDRGRPNQPQHF. The CDR3, as DNA: TGTGCCAGCAGTTCGAAAGGCGACAGGGGGCGTCCAAATCAGCCCCAGCATTTT. The chain couples TRBV5-6 to TRBJ1-5; 10 bases fit TRBD1. This CDR3 comprises 18 residues. The V segment lost 5 bases and the J segment 4 bases; nucleotides outside the gene matches: 15. Germline loops: CDR1 SGHDT, CDR2 YYEEEE.

V and J are TRBV7-9 and TRBJ1-5; no clear D. There are 17 residues in the CDR3. Trimming pared 0 bases from V and 0 bases from J, leaving 12 bases between. Germline lookup yields CDR1 SEHNR and CDR2 FQNEAQ (reference sequence). This CDR3 reads CASSLARAGDSNQPQHF. In DNA, the CDR3 is TGTGCCAGCAGCTTAGCCCGTGCGGGAGATAGCAATCAGCCCCAGCATTTT.

V usage is TRBV2 and J usage is TRBJ2-2; D is undetermined. V was clipped by 6 bases and J by 5 bases, with 7 bases between them. Germline CDR1 SNHLY, CDR2 FYNNEI. The CDR3 spans 12 residues. Written as DNA, the CDR3 is TGTGCCAGCAGAATTAATACCGGGGAGCTGTTTTTT. Translation gives CASRINTGELFF. Looking up the rest from reference TRBV2 and TRBJ2-2 gives the full variable domain: EPEVTQTPSHQVTQMGQEVILRCVPISNHLYFYWYRQILGQKVEFLVSFYNNEISEKSEIFDDQFSVERPDGSNFTLKIRSTKLEDSAMYFCASRINTGELFFGEGSRLTVL.

This clonotype was found a few times. The chain carries TRBV5-6 and TRBJ2-2, with TRBD1 matching 7 bases. The CDR3 consists of 16 residues. Trimming cost V 4 bases and J 6 bases; bases outside gene matches: 12. The germline gives CDR1 SGHDT, CDR2 YYEEEE. CDR3 loop: CASSATGSPSSGELFF. The CDR3 DNA sequence: TGTGCCAGCAGCGCGACAGGGTCCCCTTCATCCGGGGAGCTGTTTTTT.

This clonotype has just a few counts. The chain joins TRBV7-2 to TRBJ2-1; TRBD2 aligns across 9 bases. Germline values: CDR1 SGHTA, CDR2 FQGNSA. The CDR3 is 13 amino acids. V shed 0 bases, J shed 14 bases, and the junction held 5 bases outside the gene matches. The CDR3 coding sequence is TGTGCCAGCAGCTTAGCACGGCGGGAGGGGGAGTTCTTC. Translation: CASSLARREGEFF.

V gene TRBV6-5 combines with J gene TRBJ1-2; no clear D. The CDR3 spans 13 residues. Germline CDR1 and CDR2: MNHEY and SVGAGI. V lost 1 base, J lost 5 bases, and 8 bases lay in between. The DNA for the CDR3 is TGTGCCAGCAGTTACTATCTGGGGTATGGCTACACCTTC. Translating gives CASSYYLGYGYTF.

This clonotype was observed a handful of times. V usage is TRBV12-3 or TRBV12-4 and J usage is TRBJ2-1; TRBD1 or TRBD2 may be the D gene (5 bases each). Between the trimmed V and J ends, which lost 8 bases and 10 bases, there was a span of 21 bases. The CDR3 contains 14 residues. This chain's CDR3 is CASQGGDRIGEQFF. The CDR3 DNA reads as TGTGCCAGCCAGGGTGGGGACCGGATCGGGGAGCAGTTCTTC.

V is TRBV6-1 and J is TRBJ2-3; D tentatively reads TRBD1 or TRBD2 (5 bases each). V gave up 8 bases and J gave up 8 bases, with 14 bases separating them. CDR3 length equals 12 residues. Germline-derived CDR1 and CDR2 are MNHNS and SASEGT. The CDR3 DNA follows: TGTGCCAGCCGGACTGCGCAGGGTACGCAGTATTTT. The encoded protein is CASRTAQGTQYF.

The sample holds one count of this clonotype. The V gene is TRBV12-3 or TRBV12-4, the J gene TRBJ2-2; D gene unclear. This CDR3 comprises 14 residues. Trimming took 6 bases from V and 6 from J, leaving 14 bases between them. Written as DNA, the CDR3 is TGTGCCAGCAGGCCAAGCGCTAGTCCCGGGGAGCTGTTTTTT. Protein: CASRPSASPGELFF.

This clonotype appeared a few times. The V call is TRBV6-6, the J call TRBJ2-7, with D tentatively TRBD2 (6 bases). This CDR3 is 15 amino acids long. V lost 6 bases and J lost 0, with 15 bases in between. Germline V gene sequence: CDR1 MNHNY, CDR2 SVGAGI (reference sequence). The CDR3 spells CASSLVGGNSYEQYF. CDR3 nucleotide sequence: TGTGCCAGCAGCCTCGTTGGCGGGAACTCCTACGAGCAGTACTTC.

The rearrangement joins TRBV10-3 to TRBJ2-3; D remains unclear. The CDR3 has 16 amino acids. The V end was cut by 6 bases, the J end by 0 bases, with 16 bases between. The germline CDR1 and CDR2 sequences are ENHRY and SYGVKD. Here the CDR3 DNA reads TGTGCCATCAGCCCCGGACCAGCGATGAGCACAGATACGCAGTATTTT. This translates into CAISPGPAMSTDTQYF.